The 10 T cell receptor beta chains reported below all come from one sample, sequenced in a study of control samples from healthy donors and cancer patients. The repertoire was sequenced with immunoSEQ multiplex PCR; TCRdb's copy has only in-frame clones and lacks some. The profile shows approximately 100,000 clones, approximately 90% of them singletons. The sample was blood. The receptors were gathered from a woman under 30 in good health.

This rearrangement joins TRBV24-1 to TRBJ2-7; TRBD1 is a possible D gene (6 bases). V was pared by 3 bases and J by 12 bases, with 11 bases between. From germline, CDR1 is KGHDR and CDR2 SFDVKD. CDR3 length equals 11 residues. The CDR3 protein is CATSDRTVWYF. The CDR3 DNA reads as TGTGCCACCAGTGATAGGACAGTATGGTACTTC.

In nucleotides, the CDR3 is TGTGCCAGCAGTGACTCCGGCGGGGGGGCCGGTAATGAGCAGTTCTTC. This sequence encodes CASSDSGGGAGNEQFF. The V gene is TRBV6-4, the J gene TRBJ2-1; 9 nucleotides match TRBD2. The CDR3 sequence is 16 residues long. Germline lookup yields CDR1 MRHNA and CDR2 SNTAGT. Trimming took 0 bases from V and 7 from J; bases not matched to a gene: 7.

The chain employs TRBV20-1 and TRBJ2-7; 11 bases are shared with TRBD2. Germline V gene sequence: CDR1 DFQATT, CDR2 SNEGSKA (reference sequence). CDR3 length: 10 amino acids. Trimming took 6 bases from V and 12 from J; bases not matched to a gene: 4. In nucleotides, the CDR3 is TGCAGTGCGACTGGGACTAGCGGGTACTTC. Residues: CSATGTSGYF.

This rearrangement joins TRBV13 to TRBJ2-7; tentatively, D is TRBD1 or TRBD2 (5 bases each). There are 14 residues in the CDR3. The V end lost 8 bases, the J end lost 2 bases, and 16 bases lay between the germline ends. Germline loops: CDR1 PRHDT, CDR2 FYEKMQ (reference sequence). CDR3 DNA: TGTGCCAGCGGGGGTCGAGACAGAGCCTACGAGCAGTACTTC. Amino acid sequence: CASGGRDRAYEQYF.

The rearrangement joins TRBV2 to TRBJ1-2, with D possibly matching TRBD1 (5 bases). V was pared by 8 bases and J by 1 base, with 14 bases between. Germline V gives CDR1 SNHLY, CDR2 FYNNEI. The CDR3 is 14 residues long. Here the CDR3 reads CASERDRYNYGYTF. CDR3 nucleotide sequence: TGTGCCAGCGAAAGGGACCGATATAACTATGGCTACACCTTC.

The gene calls are TRBV27 and TRBJ2-7; 8 bases are a match to TRBD1. From germline, CDR1 is MNHEY and CDR2 SMNVEV (reference sequence). Trimming at V came to 2 bases and at J to 11 bases, leaving 5 bases not matched to a gene. This CDR3 is 12 amino acids long. The CDR3: CASSLPQGAKYF. CDR3 nucleotides: TGTGCCAGCAGTTTACCCCAGGGGGCCAAGTACTTC.

V usage is TRBV19 and J usage is TRBJ2-1; 7 bases agree with TRBD1. J was trimmed by 5 bases and V by 5 bases; bases with no gene match: 6. The CDR3 has 14 residues. Germline V CDR1 and CDR2: LNHDA, SQIVND (reference sequence). The CDR3 nucleotides are TGTGCCAGTAGTGTGACAGGGATAAACAATGAGCAGTTCTTC. It is translated as CASSVTGINNEQFF.

The chain is built from TRBV15 and TRBJ2-7, with 9 bases fitting TRBD1. V trimming: 8 bases; J trimming: 5 bases; junction bases outside the gene matches: 10. Germline loops: CDR1 LNHNV, CDR2 YYDKDF (reference sequence). The CDR3 sequence is 14 residues long. CDR3: CATFSGQGRDEQYF. The CDR3 DNA reads TGTGCCACCTTTTCGGGACAGGGAAGGGACGAGCAGTACTTC.

This rearrangement joins TRBV7-2 to TRBJ1-6, with D possibly matching TRBD1 (5 bases). The CDR3 is made up of 15 amino acids. Germline values: CDR1 SGHTA, CDR2 FQGNSA. V was pared by 8 bases and J by 15 bases, with 26 bases between. CDR3 bases: TGTGCCAGCTCAAACAGACAGCAAAGCCGGTGGCACCTCCACTTT. Protein sequence: CASSNRQQSRWHLHF.

The chain has TRBV4-1 and TRBJ1-1; D may be TRBD1 (5 bases). The CDR3 is 16 amino acids. CDR1 is MGHRA, CDR2 YSYEKL, per germline. The germline V and J ends were trimmed by 0 bases and 8 bases, with 19 bases remaining between them. In DNA form, the CDR3 reads TGCGCCAGCAGCCAAGAGGGTGGGGCCCTGCGTCGGGAAGCTTTCTTT. This gives the protein CASSQEGGALRREAFF.